This paragraph covers one T cell receptor (beta chain) sequence. Its antigen is unidentified. The sample originates from a study of identifying expanded T cells in peripheral blood. Notes on the study in general: Over around two and four weeks, about 16.4 and 19 clones changed, versus 1.2 between replicates. Roughly two-week clone count variance significantly increased as total template count grew.

V gave up 5 bases and J gave up 8 bases, with 9 bases separating them. Germline V gene data show CDR1 as DFQATT and CDR2 as SNEGSKA (reference sequence). The CDR3 spans 10 residues. The data were produced by immunoSEQ multiplex PCR, yet TCRdb's version contains in-frame clones alone and is incomplete. The sample yields about 110,000 clones, about 87% seen once. The chain employs TRBV20-1 and TRBJ1-2, with D unclear. The source of this sequence is a person aged 18 to 69 in good health. The sequenced sample was blood. The CDR3 spells CSAPRRGYTF. The DNA of the CDR3 is TGCAGTGCTCCAAGGAGGGGCTACACCTTC.